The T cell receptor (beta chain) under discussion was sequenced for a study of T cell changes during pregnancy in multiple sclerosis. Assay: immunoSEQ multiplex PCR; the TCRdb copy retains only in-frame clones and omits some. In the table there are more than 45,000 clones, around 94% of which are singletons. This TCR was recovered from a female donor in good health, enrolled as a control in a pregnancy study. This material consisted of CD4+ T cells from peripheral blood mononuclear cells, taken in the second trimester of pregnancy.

CDR3 sequence reads: CASSLTGPGQGIEAFF. CDR3 bases: TGCGCCAGCAGCTTGACGGGACCGGGACAGGGGATTGAAGCTTTCTTT. The V and J genes are TRBV5-1 and TRBJ1-1; 10 positions agree with TRBD1. The V and J ends lost 1 base and 7 bases, in that order; junction bases with no gene match: 10. Germline V gives CDR1 SGHRS, CDR2 YFSETQ. The CDR3 has 16 amino acids.